Listed below are T cell receptor beta chains from one sample, sequenced in a study of T cells in localized non-small cell lung cancer. Assay used: immunoSEQ multiplex PCR; TCRdb lists only in-frame clones, some missing. This sample carries 50,000 to 70,000 clones, roughly nine tenths of them seen once, and the ten largest clones take approximately 20%. The starting material was peripheral blood, obtained before any cancer treatment. The receptors stem from a man between 40 and 75 years old with stage I lung adenocarcinoma. CDR3s include the opening cysteine and the closing phenylalanine or tryptophan. Each record gives: J gene, D gene, V gene, clone size, CDR3 protein, CDR3 DNA. The D gene is left open where the match is weak. The listing skips clone size in some rows; elsewhere it reads once, few, many or a size class.

J: TRBJ1-3; D: TRBD1; V: TRBV2; size: NA; CDR3: CASSDRGYTIYF; DNA: TGTGCCAGCAGTGACAGGGGGTACACCATATATTTT
J: TRBJ2-5; D: NA; V: TRBV6-1; size: NA; CDR3: CASKEETQYF; DNA: TGTGCCAGCAAAGAAGAGACCCAGTACTTC
J: TRBJ2-2; D: TRBD2; V: TRBV7-9; size: few; CDR3: CASSLGPSGRAAATGELFF; DNA: TGTGCCAGCAGCTTAGGCCCTAGCGGGAGGGCCGCGGCCACCGGGGAGCTGTTTTTT
J: TRBJ2-1; D: TRBD2; V: TRBV6-4; size: NA; CDR3: CASSPTSGSTDEQFF; DNA: TGTGCCAGCAGCCCAACTAGCGGGAGTACGGACGAGCAGTTCTTC
J: TRBJ2-5; D: NA; V: TRBV30; size: NA; CDR3: CAWSWTSGETQYF; DNA: TGTGCCTGGAGTTGGACCTCCGGGGAGACCCAGTACTTC
J: TRBJ2-1; D: NA; V: TRBV9; size: NA; CDR3: CASSVTLDYGNEQFF; DNA: TGTGCCAGCAGCGTGACCCTCGACTACGGCAATGAGCAGTTCTTC
J: TRBJ1-2; D: TRBD1; V: TRBV30; size: NA; CDR3: CAWSVGGGYGYTF; DNA: TGTGCCTGGAGTGTAGGGGGCGGGTATGGCTACACCTTC
J: TRBJ2-1; D: TRBD1; V: TRBV19; size: NA; CDR3: CASSIRDRGHRNEQFF; DNA: TGTGCCAGTAGTATAAGGGACAGGGGCCACCGCAATGAGCAGTTCTTC
J: TRBJ2-7; D: TRBD2; V: TRBV4-2; size: NA; CDR3: CASSLAGSSGRGEQYF; DNA: TGTGCCAGCAGCCTAGCGGGGTCTAGCGGGAGGGGCGAGCAGTACTTC
J: TRBJ2-7; D: TRBD2; V: TRBV28; size: NA; CDR3: CASSFIGRHEQYF; DNA: TGTGCCAGCAGTTTCATCGGGAGGCACGAGCAGTACTTC
J: TRBJ2-5; D: NA; V: TRBV25-1; size: NA; CDR3: CASRPGLKETQYF; DNA: TGTGCCAGCCGCCCCGGGTTGAAGGAGACCCAGTACTTC
J: TRBJ2-7; D: NA; V: TRBV9; size: NA; CDR3: CASSVAVGKEGDYEQYF; DNA: TGTGCCAGCAGCGTAGCTGTGGGGAAAGAGGGGGACTACGAGCAGTACTTC
J: TRBJ2-1; D: NA; V: TRBV9; size: once; CDR3: CASSVDESSYNEQFF; DNA: TGTGCCAGCAGCGTAGATGAGAGCTCCTACAATGAGCAGTTCTTC
J: TRBJ1-2; D: NA; V: TRBV6-9; size: NA; CDR3: CASLDGENYGYTF; DNA: TGTGCCAGCCTGGACGGAGAGAACTATGGCTACACCTTC
J: TRBJ2-1; D: TRBD2; V: TRBV6-1; size: NA; CDR3: CASTPGLADHEQFF; DNA: TGTGCCAGCACCCCGGGACTAGCGGACCATGAGCAGTTCTTC
J: TRBJ2-3; D: TRBD1; V: TRBV6-6; size: once; CDR3: CASSFTGEKDTQYF; DNA: TGTGCCAGCAGTTTTACAGGGGAGAAAGATACGCAGTATTTT
J: TRBJ2-7; D: NA; V: TRBV11-2; size: NA; CDR3: CASSLSDGTAYEQYF; DNA: TGTGCCAGCAGCTTAAGTGACGGGACGGCCTACGAGCAGTACTTC
J: TRBJ2-1; D: TRBD2; V: TRBV11-2; size: NA; CDR3: CASSLSGGRGLRSYNEQFF; DNA: TGTGCCAGCAGCTTATCTGGAGGGAGGGGTTTAAGGTCCTACAATGAGCAGTTCTTC
J: TRBJ2-1; D: NA; V: TRBV4-3; size: NA; CDR3: CASSQGADRYNEQFF; DNA: TGCGCCAGCAGCCAAGGGGCCGACCGCTACAATGAGCAGTTCTTC
J: TRBJ1-2; D: TRBD1; V: TRBV19; size: NA; CDR3: CASSIIPRDRVHGYTF; DNA: TGTGCCAGTAGTATCATACCCCGGGACAGGGTCCATGGCTACACCTTC
J: TRBJ1-1; D: NA; V: TRBV11-2; size: NA; CDR3: CASSLGWGTEAFF; DNA: TGTGCCAGCAGCTTAGGCTGGGGCACTGAAGCTTTCTTT
J: TRBJ2-2; D: NA; V: TRBV11-2; size: once; CDR3: CASSLRPRVANTGELFF; DNA: TGTGCCAGCAGCTTAAGGCCACGGGTAGCGAACACCGGGGAGCTGTTTTTT
J: TRBJ1-2; D: NA; V: TRBV7-9; size: NA; CDR3: CASSLDPYGYTF; DNA: TGTGCCAGCAGCTTAGATCCCTATGGCTACACCTTC
J: TRBJ2-3; D: NA; V: TRBV5-4; size: NA; CDR3: CASSLAGTFTDTQYF; DNA: TGTGCCAGCAGCTTGGCAGGGACTTTCACAGATACGCAGTATTTT
J: TRBJ2-1; D: NA; V: TRBV7-8; size: NA; CDR3: CASSLVLVANEQFF; DNA: TGTGCCAGCAGCTTAGTACTAGTTGCGAATGAGCAGTTCTTC
J: TRBJ1-2; D: NA; V: TRBV7-2; size: NA; CDR3: CASSSWGGGYTF; DNA: TGTGCCAGCAGCTCATGGGGGGGTGGCTACACCTTC
J: TRBJ1-2; D: TRBD1; V: TRBV20-1; size: NA; CDR3: CSAARGQGYTF; DNA: TGCAGTGCTGCCAGGGGGCAGGGCTACACCTTC
J: TRBJ2-1; D: TRBD2; V: TRBV4-3; size: NA; CDR3: CASSQDRGGGGIYNEQFF; DNA: TGCGCCAGCAGCCAAGATCGTGGCGGGGGGGGAATTTACAATGAGCAGTTCTTC
J: TRBJ1-3; D: NA; V: TRBV2; size: NA; CDR3: CASQQQGRSGNTIYF; DNA: TGTGCCAGCCAGCAGCAGGGCCGTTCTGGAAACACCATATATTTT
J: TRBJ2-2; D: TRBD1; V: TRBV2; size: NA; CDR3: CASSEARYRDREIGGELFF; DNA: TGTGCCAGCAGTGAAGCCCGCTACCGGGACAGGGAGATTGGCGGGGAGCTGTTTTTT
J: TRBJ2-2; D: NA; V: TRBV10-1; size: NA; CDR3: CASSESKLLALNTGELFF; DNA: TGCGCCAGCAGTGAGTCGAAACTTCTAGCCCTGAACACCGGGGAGCTGTTTTTT
J: TRBJ2-1; D: TRBD1; V: TRBV5-4; size: NA; CDR3: CASSRGQDNEQFF; DNA: TGTGCCAGCAGCCGTGGACAGGACAATGAGCAGTTCTTC
J: TRBJ2-3; D: NA; V: TRBV9; size: NA; CDR3: CASSVALADTQYF; DNA: TGTGCCAGCAGCGTAGCCCTAGCAGATACGCAGTATTTT
J: TRBJ2-2; D: NA; V: TRBV28; size: NA; CDR3: CASRDPTIGELFF; DNA: TGTGCCAGCAGGGACCCGACGATCGGGGAGCTGTTTTTT
J: TRBJ2-5; D: NA; V: TRBV4-1; size: NA; CDR3: CASSHGPLQETQYF; DNA: TGCGCCAGCAGCCATGGTCCCTTACAAGAGACCCAGTACTTC
J: TRBJ1-1; D: NA; V: TRBV28; size: few; CDR3: CASLVDTEAFF; DNA: TGTGCCAGCCTTGTGGACACTGAAGCTTTCTTT
J: TRBJ2-3; D: NA; V: TRBV7-2; size: few; CDR3: CASSLARDTQYF; DNA: TGTGCCAGCAGCTTAGCAAGGGATACGCAGTATTTT
J: TRBJ1-2; D: TRBD1; V: TRBV6-6; size: NA; CDR3: CASKTGSGGYTF; DNA: TGTGCCAGCAAGACAGGGTCGGGCGGCTACACCTTC
J: TRBJ2-7; D: NA; V: TRBV7-2; size: NA; CDR3: CASSRSYEQYF; DNA: TGTGCCAGCAGCCGCTCCTACGAGCAGTACTTC
J: TRBJ2-3; D: TRBD2; V: TRBV28; size: NA; CDR3: CASSSGSRPDTQYF; DNA: TGTGCCAGCAGCAGCGGGAGTCGGCCAGATACGCAGTATTTT
J: TRBJ2-4; D: TRBD1; V: TRBV11-2; size: NA; CDR3: CASSLFGQGNSNIQYF; DNA: TGTGCCAGCAGCTTGTTTGGACAGGGAAATTCAAACATTCAGTACTTC
J: TRBJ2-1; D: NA; V: TRBV11-2; size: NA; CDR3: CASSLALNEQFF; DNA: TGTGCCAGCAGCTTAGCTCTAAATGAGCAGTTCTTC
J: TRBJ2-7; D: NA; V: TRBV5-1; size: NA; CDR3: CASSLGATQTYEQYF; DNA: TGCGCCAGCAGCTTGGGGGCCACTCAAACCTACGAGCAGTACTTC
J: TRBJ2-1; D: NA; V: TRBV6-1; size: NA; CDR3: CASSEWASDYNEQFF; DNA: TGTGCCAGCAGTGAATGGGCTAGCGATTACAATGAGCAGTTCTTC
J: TRBJ2-7; D: NA; V: TRBV15; size: NA; CDR3: CATSFGQTYEQYF; DNA: TGTGCCACCAGCTTCGGACAGACCTACGAGCAGTACTTC
J: TRBJ1-2; D: TRBD1; V: TRBV10-3; size: NA; CDR3: CAISGRDREDYGYTF; DNA: TGTGCCATCAGTGGTCGGGACAGGGAAGACTATGGCTACACCTTC
J: TRBJ1-4; D: NA; V: TRBV14; size: NA; CDR3: CASSRSPEEKLFF; DNA: TGTGCCAGCAGCCGAAGCCCAGAGGAAAAACTGTTTTTT
J: TRBJ1-1; D: NA; V: TRBV27; size: NA; CDR3: CASSLQGRNTEAFF; DNA: TGTGCCAGCAGTTTGCAGGGTCGGAACACTGAAGCTTTCTTT
J: TRBJ2-7; D: NA; V: TRBV9; size: once; CDR3: CASSVGLSSYEQYF; DNA: TGTGCCAGCAGCGTAGGTCTCAGCTCCTACGAGCAGTACTTC
J: TRBJ1-2; D: TRBD1; V: TRBV11-2; size: NA; CDR3: CASSLIQGDYGYTF; DNA: TGTGCCAGCAGCTTAATACAGGGGGACTATGGCTACACCTTC
J: TRBJ2-6; D: TRBD1; V: TRBV7-9; size: NA; CDR3: CASSLGGTAFSGANVLTF; DNA: TGTGCCAGCAGCTTAGGGGGGACAGCCTTCTCTGGGGCCAACGTCCTGACTTTC
J: TRBJ2-3; D: TRBD2; V: TRBV4-2; size: once; CDR3: CASSQSPGLAGGSVTDTQYF; DNA: TGTGCCAGCAGCCAGTCCCCCGGACTAGCGGGAGGGAGTGTAACAGATACGCAGTATTTT